The 23 T cell receptor beta chains below come from one sample, sequenced in a study of blood T cell repertoires in COVID-19. TCRdb's copy holds only in-frame clones and misses some; the assay was immunoSEQ multiplex PCR. The sample consists of some 170,000 clones, approximately 85% of them appearing once. The material sequenced was peripheral blood. The origin of the receptors is a woman aged 55-75 years with acute or convalescent COVID-19.

The J gene is TRBJ2-5, the V gene TRBV5-4, with D uncertain. CDR1 and CDR2 (germline): SGHNT, YYREEE (reference sequence). The CDR3 is made up of 11 amino acids. Trimming pared 0 bases from V and 7 bases from J, leaving 4 bases between. The CDR3 DNA is TGTGCCAGCAGCTTGGGAGGGACCCAGTACTTC. It encodes CASSLGGTQYF.

V and J are TRBV28 and TRBJ2-5, with 10 bases fitting TRBD2. Germline CDR1 reads MDHEN; CDR2 reads SYDVKM. This CDR3 is built from 15 residues. V trimming: 6 bases; J trimming: 1 base; junction bases outside the gene matches: 5. The CDR3 coding sequence is TGTGCCAGCAGAACAGCGGGAGGGCCCCAAGAGACCCAGTACTTC. Its protein is CASRTAGGPQETQYF.

The chain couples TRBV3-1 (or the pseudogene TRBV3-2) to TRBJ1-1; no clear D. Germline-derived CDR1 and CDR2 are LGHDT and YNNKEL (reference sequence). This CDR3 is 11 amino acids long. The V and J ends lost 6 bases and 6 bases respectively, with 8 bases between them. The CDR3 protein is CASSQEAEAFF. DNA of the CDR3: TGTGCCAGCAGTCAGGAGGCTGAAGCTTTCTTT.

Details on this clone: This sample also contains other DNA sequences that code for the same CDR3. V is TRBV3-1 (or the pseudogene TRBV3-2) and J is TRBJ1-2, with a weak D call TRBD1 (5 bases). The CDR3 spans 14 residues. CDR1 and CDR2 (germline): LGHDT, YNNKEL (reference sequence). Trimming pared 1 base from V and 4 bases from J, leaving 10 bases between. The DNA for the CDR3 is TGTGCCAGCAGCCAAGGGACCGGGGGCTATGGCTACACCTTC. It specifies CASSQGTGGYGYTF.

V gene TRBV5-5 combines with J gene TRBJ2-3; D unclear. Germline-derived CDR1 and CDR2 are SGHKS and YYEKEE (reference sequence). V lost 0 bases to trimming and J lost 6 bases, with 5 bases between them. The CDR3 totals 12 residues. The CDR3 is CASSLGVDTQYF. The CDR3 bases are TGTGCCAGCAGCTTGGGAGTGGATACGCAGTATTTT.

This chain links TRBV19 with TRBJ1-2; 8 bases line up with TRBD1. CDR1 is LNHDA, CDR2 SQIVND, per germline (reference sequence). V shed 5 bases and J 2 bases; nucleotides not matched to a gene: 10. The CDR3 is 16 residues long. The CDR3 reads CASSRPGQGGNYGYTF. Written as DNA, the CDR3 is TGTGCCAGTAGTCGACCCGGACAGGGAGGCAACTATGGCTACACCTTC.

The chain joins TRBV18 to TRBJ1-3; 10 bases map to TRBD1. Trimming at V came to 0 bases and at J to 2 bases, leaving 1 base not matched to a gene. From germline, CDR1 is KGHSH and CDR2 LQKENI. The CDR3 spans 16 residues. CDR3 in amino acids: CASSPPGTGAGNTIYF. CDR3 DNA: TGTGCCAGCTCACCACCAGGGACAGGGGCTGGAAACACCATATATTTT.

The chain recombines TRBV12-3 or TRBV12-4 with TRBJ2-1; D might be TRBD2 (5 bases). V dropped 8 bases and J dropped 9 bases, with 11 bases sitting between them. CDR3 length equals 11 residues. The CDR3 region has the DNA TGTGCCAGCGGGGTCGGAGGTGAGCAGTTCTTC. Amino acids: CASGVGGEQFF.

The rearrangement joins TRBV6-1 to TRBJ1-5; possibly TRBD1 for D (6 bases). The germline CDR1 and CDR2 sequences are MNHNS and SASEGT. V was trimmed by 2 bases and J by 1 base, leaving 12 bases between them. CDR3 length: 16 amino acids. The CDR3 reads CASSELTGWSNQPQHF. The CDR3 nucleotides read TGTGCCAGCAGTGAACTGACAGGTTGGAGCAATCAGCCCCAGCATTTT.

The chain uses TRBV19 and TRBJ2-1; 7 bases map to TRBD1. The CDR3 sequence is 16 residues long. In germline, CDR1 is LNHDA, CDR2 SQIVND (reference sequence). V was clipped by 3 bases and J by 5 bases; unmatched bases: 10. CDR3 in amino acids: CASSIRTGALDNEQFF. Here the CDR3 DNA reads TGTGCCAGTAGTATCCGAACAGGGGCCCTTGACAATGAGCAGTTCTTC.

In this sample, this clone turned up a few times. The same CDR3 is also encoded by other DNA sequences in this sample. The chain couples TRBV30 to TRBJ1-4, with no clear D. V lost 0 bases to trimming and J lost 5 bases, with 7 bases between them. The germline gives CDR1 GTSNPN, CDR2 SVGIG (reference sequence). The CDR3 length is 13 residues. In DNA, the CDR3 is TGTGCCTGGAGTGTACGCGAGAATGAAAAACTGTTTTTT. It encodes CAWSVRENEKLFF.

The rearrangement uses TRBV7-3 and TRBJ2-1; 16 bases agree with TRBD2. CDR3 length equals 19 residues. Trimming cost V 4 bases and J 7 bases; bases outside gene matches: 13. CDR1 and CDR2 (germline): SGHTA, FQGTGA. CDR3 protein: CASSSIPGLAGGRANEQFF. CDR3 in DNA: TGTGCCAGCAGCTCCATCCCGGGACTAGCGGGAGGGAGGGCTAATGAGCAGTTCTTC.

The chain uses TRBV18 and TRBJ1-1, with TRBD1 as a possible D gene (6 bases). Germline V lookup: CDR1 KGHSH, CDR2 LQKENI. The CDR3 is 16 residues long. V was clipped by 3 bases and J by 1 base, with 15 bases between them. DNA for the CDR3: TGTGCCAGCTCACCTCCGGGGGGGGCGCGGAACACTGAAGCTTTCTTT. Translation gives CASSPPGGARNTEAFF.

This chain joins TRBV5-6 and TRBJ1-6; D unclear. V was shortened by 0 bases and J by 7 bases, with 11 bases between the two germline ends. Germline-derived CDR1 and CDR2 are SGHDT and YYEEEE. The length of the CDR3 is 15 residues. The CDR3 bases are TGTGCCAGCAGCTTGGTATCAGCGCTAAATTCACCCCTCCACTTT. Protein sequence: CASSLVSALNSPLHF.

The chain combines TRBV6-2 or TRBV6-3 with TRBJ2-3; D is possibly TRBD2 (5 bases). This CDR3 has 12 amino acids. Trimming cost V 4 bases and J 6 bases, with 8 bases left between them. Germline assignment: CDR1 MNHEY and CDR2 SVGEGT. CDR3 DNA: TGTGCCAGCAGTTCCCAGCGGGATACGCAGTATTTT. Translated, it gives CASSSQRDTQYF.

The V call is TRBV6-1, the J call TRBJ2-3; a possible D gene is TRBD2 (7 bases). V gave up 1 base and J gave up 10 bases, with 15 bases separating them. The CDR3 contains 14 residues. Germline values: CDR1 MNHNS, CDR2 SASEGT. The CDR3, as DNA: TGTGCCAGCAGTGAAGTGGGGGCGGGGGATGCGCAGTATTTT. It encodes CASSEVGAGDAQYF.

Notes on this clone: At the DNA level, this CDR3 is encoded by other sequences in the same sample as well. The rearrangement uses TRBV4-1 and TRBJ2-5, with TRBD2 matching 8 bases. V was clipped by 6 bases and J by 5 bases; unmatched bases: 8. The CDR3 spans 14 residues. The germline gives CDR1 MGHRA, CDR2 YSYEKL. This CDR3 reads CASSLLAGMETQYF. In DNA form, the CDR3 reads TGCGCCAGCAGTCTCTTAGCGGGAATGGAGACCCAGTACTTC.

The V call is TRBV7-9, the J call TRBJ1-1; 9 nucleotides line up with TRBD1. This CDR3 has 16 residues. Germline CDR1 SEHNR, CDR2 FQNEAQ (reference sequence). The junction had 15 bases not matched to a gene; V was cut back by 4 bases and J by 9 bases. CDR3 residues: CASSSTDTGGANKAFF. The CDR3 DNA reads TGTGCCAGCAGCTCAACCGACACAGGGGGCGCGAATAAAGCTTTCTTT.

The chain couples TRBV19 to TRBJ2-1; D ambiguous. The germline V and J ends were trimmed by 4 bases and 4 bases, with 5 bases remaining between them. This CDR3 spans 12 amino acids. CDR1 is LNHDA and CDR2 is SQIVND in the germline V gene (reference sequence). CDR3 in DNA: TGTGCCAGTAGTAACAGATACAATGAGCAGTTCTTC. Translated: CASSNRYNEQFF.

V gene TRBV5-1 combines with J gene TRBJ1-3, with 7 bases aligning to TRBD1. There are 15 residues in the CDR3. Per the germline V gene, CDR1 is SGHRS and CDR2 is YFSETQ. The ends lost 4 bases at V and 1 base at J; junction bases unmatched: 5. CDR3 nucleotide sequence: TGCGCCAGCAGCCCCCAGGGGGAATCTGGAAACACCATATATTTT. It codes for CASSPQGESGNTIYF.

The chain has TRBV21-1 and TRBJ2-1; TRBD2 is the table's D call and was not checked against the DNA. TRBV21-1 is termed a pseudogene. The CDR3 is 12 residues long. The DNA for the CDR3 is TGTGCCAGCCCCTCGACTCCCACCGAGCAGTTCTTC. Translation gives CASPSTPTEQFF.

The chain joins TRBV6-5 to TRBJ2-7; 7 nucleotides line up with TRBD1. V was pared by 6 bases and J by 7 bases, with 9 bases of the junction left unmatched. Per the germline V gene, CDR1 is MNHEY and CDR2 is SVGAGI. The length of the CDR3 is 13 residues. The CDR3 protein is CASRRPGQREQYV. As DNA, the CDR3 is TGTGCCAGCAGAAGACCGGGACAGAGAGAGCAGTACGTC.

This clone was picked up one time. The chain combines TRBV12-3 or TRBV12-4 with TRBJ1-2, with D tentatively TRBD1 (6 bases). V was trimmed by 4 bases and J by 3 bases, leaving 9 bases between them. CDR3 length equals 13 residues. This CDR3 reads CASSSPGDYGYTF. CDR3 nucleotide sequence: TGTGCCAGCAGTTCACCAGGGGACTATGGCTACACCTTC.